A selection of T cell receptor beta chains follows, all from one sample in a study of blood T cell repertoires in COVID-19. Only in-frame clones appear in the TCRdb table, and some are missing; sequencing was by immunoSEQ multiplex PCR. The sample contains about 84,000 clones, 86% of which appear only once. The specimen sequenced was peripheral blood. The receptors were sampled from a man at least 80 years old with active or convalescent COVID-19. CDR3s include the opening cysteine and the closing phenylalanine or tryptophan. Fields, in order: D gene, clone size, V gene, J gene, CDR3 DNA, CDR3 protein. The D gene is left open where the match is weak. Only part of the rows carry a size: once, few, many, or a class if the clone is expanded.

NA	NA	TRBV5-1	TRBJ1-1	TGCGCCAGCAGCTTGGCACCGGACACTGAAGCTTTCTTT	CASSLAPDTEAFF
NA	NA	TRBV7-9	TRBJ1-2	TGTGCCAGCAGCCCCCGCGGCACTAACTATGGCTACACCTTC	CASSPRGTNYGYTF
NA	NA	TRBV6-2/TRBV6-3	TRBJ2-1	TGTGCCAGCAGTTACGGACAGTCCGAGCAGTTCTTC	CASSYGQSEQFF
TRBD1	NA	TRBV19	TRBJ1-5	TGTGCCAGTAGTAAACGGGGGACAGGGGGCCGCAATCAGCCCCAGCATTTT	CASSKRGTGGRNQPQHF
TRBD1	NA	TRBV5-1	TRBJ1-1	TGCGCCAGCAGCTTCCTGTTGCTCCTCCTGACAGGGGGGAACACTGAAGCTTTCTTT	CASSFLLLLLTGGNTEAFF
NA	NA	TRBV28	TRBJ2-7	TGTGCCAGCAGTCCCCCCAGGATAGAAGCCTACGAGCAGTACTTC	CASSPPRIEAYEQYF
TRBD1	NA	TRBV5-4	TRBJ1-1	TGTGCCAGCAGCCCGGACAGGGGGCCTTCTCGTGAAGCTTTCTTT	CASSPDRGPSREAFF
TRBD2	NA	TRBV12-5	TRBJ2-1	TGTGCTAGCGGGAGGGGGGGTGAGCAGTTCTTC	CASGRGGEQFF
NA	NA	TRBV7-8	TRBJ1-1	TGTGCCAGCAGGCGTACAGGGAATATGAACACTGAAGCTTTCTTT	CASRRTGNMNTEAFF
NA	NA	TRBV18	TRBJ2-1	TGTGCCAGCTCACCAGCTGGGGGCCGGGACAATGAGCAGTTCTTC	CASSPAGGRDNEQFF
TRBD1	few	TRBV7-8	TRBJ1-2	TGTGCCAGCAGCACCACCGGGACAGAATATGGCTACACCTTC	CASSTTGTEYGYTF
TRBD2	NA	TRBV6-2/TRBV6-3	TRBJ2-7	TGTGCCAGCAGCTTGACTAGCGGAGCCTACGGGCAGTACTTC	CASSLTSGAYGQYF
NA	NA	TRBV24-1	TRBJ1-2	TGTGCCACCAGTGATCCTGGTTACAGCTCTGGCTACACCTTC	CATSDPGYSSGYTF
NA	NA	TRBV28	TRBJ2-2	TGTGCCAGCAGTTTGCGGGGGCCGGCCGGGGAGCTGTTTTTT	CASSLRGPAGELFF
NA	once	TRBV2	TRBJ1-6	TGTGCCAGCAAAGAAGGGGAAGTCTCCTATAATTCACCCCTCCACTTT	CASKEGEVSYNSPLHF
TRBD2	NA	TRBV6-5	TRBJ2-3	TGTGCCAGCAGTTACGGGGCGGGAGACACAGATACGCAGTATTTT	CASSYGAGDTDTQYF
NA	NA	TRBV29-1	TRBJ2-5	TGCAGCGTTGATTTGGGCAGAAAAGAGACCCAGTACTTC	CSVDLGRKETQYF
NA	few	TRBV4-3	TRBJ1-1	TGCGCCAGCAGCGATATACGGGGTTTACAGAACACTGAAGCTTTCTTT	CASSDIRGLQNTEAFF
TRBD1	NA	TRBV15	TRBJ2-7	TGTGCCACCAGCAGAGGACAGGGGAGGTACGAGCAGTACTTC	CATSRGQGRYEQYF